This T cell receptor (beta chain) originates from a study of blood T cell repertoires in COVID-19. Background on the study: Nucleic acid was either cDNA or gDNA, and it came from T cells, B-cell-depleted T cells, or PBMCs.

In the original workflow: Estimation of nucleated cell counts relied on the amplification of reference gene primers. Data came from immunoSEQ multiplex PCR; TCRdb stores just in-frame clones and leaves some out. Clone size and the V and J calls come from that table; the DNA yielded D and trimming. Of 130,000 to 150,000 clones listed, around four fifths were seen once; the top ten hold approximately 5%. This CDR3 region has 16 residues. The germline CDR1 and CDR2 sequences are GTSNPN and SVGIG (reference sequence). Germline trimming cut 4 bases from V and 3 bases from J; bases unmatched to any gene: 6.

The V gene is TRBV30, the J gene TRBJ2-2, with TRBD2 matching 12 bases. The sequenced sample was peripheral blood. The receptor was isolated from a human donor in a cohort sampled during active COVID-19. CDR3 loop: CAWKDLAGGYTGELFF. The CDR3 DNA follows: TGTGCCTGGAAGGACCTAGCGGGAGGGTACACCGGGGAGCTGTTTTTT.